Below, 11 T cell receptor beta chains from the same sample are listed, as sequenced in a study of shared clonotypes between healthy human individuals (TCRdb year 2020). Library construction relied on the immunoSEQ multiplex PCR assay. The source is immuneACCESS, and TCRdb retained only in-frame sequences with V and J called. Part of the clones is not carried over; for the studies checked, unresolved V genes explain less than half of this, and the remainder is unexplained. The sample table lists approximately 2.5 million clones, approximately 93% of them with a count of one. Clones ranked in the top ten supply 0.35% to 0.45% of the sample. Input material: naive CD4+ T cells from PBMCs. The sample's cell subset or site, from its label and the paper: CD45RA+ positively selected. The receptor source for this set is a man aged 18 to 35 in good health. Some clones in this sample may be carry-over from other donors' samples.

The chain links TRBV2 to TRBJ1-5; D not certain. Germline V CDR1 and CDR2: SNHLY, FYNNEI. Trimming left V 0 bases short and J 3 bases short, with 9 bases between. The CDR3 extends over 15 amino acids. As DNA, the CDR3 is TGTGCCAGCAGTGAAGCAAAGGTCAACAATCAGCCCCAGCATTTT. Translating it yields CASSEAKVNNQPQHF.

V usage is TRBV15 and J usage is TRBJ2-2, with a weak D call TRBD2 (6 bases). The CDR3 spans 16 residues. The germline V gene encodes CDR1 LNHNV and CDR2 YYDKDF (reference sequence). Trimming removed 0 bases at V and 4 bases at J, with 12 bases between. This CDR3 is CATSREGGAGTGELFF. The CDR3 DNA reads as TGTGCCACCAGCAGAGAGGGGGGTGCGGGCACCGGGGAGCTGTTTTTT.

The CDR3 coding sequence is TGTGCCAGCAGTTTAGTTGACGGCAATCAGCCCCAGCATTTT. It yields the protein CASSLVDGNQPQHF. The J gene is TRBJ1-5, the V gene TRBV28; D is ambiguous. V lost 2 bases and J 2 bases, leaving 7 bases between the germline ends. Germline V gives CDR1 MDHEN, CDR2 SYDVKM. The CDR3 length is 14 residues. Based on the CDR3 plus reference TRBV28 and TRBJ1-5, the full variable domain is DVKVTQSSRYLVKRTGEKVFLECVQDMDHENMFWYRQDPGLGLRLIYFSYDVKMKEKGDIPEGYSVSREKKERFSLILESASTNQTSMYLCASSLVDGNQPQHFGDGTRLSIL.

The chain joins TRBV27 to TRBJ2-2, with D tentatively TRBD1 (5 bases). V dropped 8 bases and J dropped 1 base, with 14 bases sitting between them. CDR1 and CDR2 from the germline V gene are MNHEY and SMNVEV (reference sequence). This CDR3 contains 15 residues. The CDR3 DNA follows: TGTGCCAGCTCCGGACACCCCCGGAACACCGGGGAGCTGTTTTTT. Translating it yields CASSGHPRNTGELFF.

The chain uses TRBV7-3 and TRBJ1-3; 7 nucleotides align to TRBD1. Germline V CDR1 and CDR2: SGHTA, FQGTGA. V lost 2 bases, J lost 2 bases, and 9 bases stayed unmatched. CDR3 length: 17 residues. Here the CDR3 reads CASSLVSGQPAGNTIYF. The CDR3 DNA is TGTGCCAGCAGCTTAGTATCGGGACAGCCTGCTGGAAACACCATATATTTT.

The chain is built from TRBV11-2 and TRBJ2-7, with a possible D match to TRBD2 (5 bases). The CDR3 length is 14 residues. The germline gives CDR1 SGHAT, CDR2 FQNNGV. The ends were cut back, 1 base at V and 5 bases at J, with 12 bases in the middle. CDR3: CASSLGGPLDEQYF. DNA of the CDR3: TGTGCCAGCAGCTTAGGAGGGCCTCTGGACGAGCAGTACTTC.

CDR3 in amino acids: CASSQTGGSSYNEQFF. DNA for the CDR3: TGTGCCAGCAGTCAAACAGGGGGGAGCTCCTACAATGAGCAGTTCTTC. The chain combines TRBV7-9 with TRBJ2-1; 8 positions match TRBD1. Germline V gene lookup returns CDR1 SEHNR and CDR2 FQNEAQ (reference sequence). The CDR3 runs 16 residues. With 6 bases clipped from V and 0 bases from J, the junction kept 7 bases outside the gene matches.

The chain links TRBV5-4 to TRBJ2-3; 13 positions agree with TRBD2. V lost 0 bases, J lost 6 bases, and 7 bases stayed unmatched. The CDR3 contains 17 residues. Germline CDR1 SGHNT, CDR2 YYREEE (reference sequence). For the CDR3, the DNA is TGTGCCAGCAGCTTGGTTACTAGCGGGAGGGTGGGGGATACGCAGTATTTT. Translated: CASSLVTSGRVGDTQYF.

The chain recombines TRBV19 with TRBJ2-7; 14 bases align to TRBD2. The germline V gene encodes CDR1 LNHDA and CDR2 SQIVND (reference sequence). The junction had 2 bases not matched to a gene; V was cut back by 2 bases and J by 5 bases. There are 15 residues in the CDR3. This CDR3 is CASSIKGLAGDEQYF. The CDR3, as DNA: TGTGCCAGTAGTATAAAGGGACTAGCGGGAGACGAGCAGTACTTC.

The CDR3, as DNA: TGTGCCAGCAGTACAGGGACCCTCCACTTT. Translated, it gives CASSTGTLHF. This rearrangement joins TRBV28 to TRBJ1-6; a weak D match, TRBD1 (6 bases). Germline V gene lookup returns CDR1 MDHEN and CDR2 SYDVKM. CDR3 length: 10 residues. With 5 bases removed from V and 14 bases from J, the gap between germline ends came to 7 bases.

The rearrangement uses TRBV5-1 and TRBJ2-2; 9 bases are a match to TRBD2. From germline, CDR1 is SGHRS and CDR2 YFSETQ. V shed 3 bases and J 4 bases; nucleotides not matched to a gene: 4. This CDR3 is 15 amino acids long. The CDR3 coding sequence is TGCGCCAGCAGCTCCCGTAGCGGGAGCACCGGGGAGCTGTTTTTT. Translating gives CASSSRSGSTGELFF.